This T cell receptor (beta chain) was sequenced in a study of Ad26.COV2.S vaccination and SARS-CoV-2 variants. To note about this clone: What it recognizes is unknown.

Germline CDR1 LNHDA, CDR2 SQIVND (reference sequence). Losses at the gene ends were 1 base for V and 8 bases for J; bases not matched to a gene: 6. The CDR3 consists of 14 residues. Only in-frame clones appear in the TCRdb table, and some are missing; sequencing was by immunoSEQ multiplex PCR. The data contain about 350,000 clones, approximately 90% of them singletons. Whole-study findings and limits: Vaccine and placebo recipients had comparable breadth of non-spike TCRs. Overall T cell responses may have been underestimated by the analyses of TCR breadth and depth. Reportedly, spike-specific CD8+ and CD4+ T cell responses achieved substantial breadth once vaccination had taken place. Vaccinees showed greater spike-specific TCR breadth than placebo recipients.

The source material was peripheral blood, sampled after recovery from COVID-19. The chain recombines TRBV19 with TRBJ1-2, with TRBD1 identical over 8 bases. This clonotype was obtained from a human donor who had recovered from COVID-19. CDR3 residues: CASSIADRGGGYTF. CDR3 DNA: TGTGCCAGTAGTATAGCTGACAGGGGAGGAGGCTACACCTTC.